This T cell receptor (beta chain) was observed in a study of patients and donors after allogeneic stem cell transplantation (dated by TCRdb to between 2020 and 2021). There are 16 amino acids in the CDR3, from cysteine to phenylalanine inclusive. Only CDR3 DNA remains: 48 bases, in frame from the first base. Looking up the germline V gene (reference sequence) yields CDR1 SEHNR and CDR2 FQNEAQ. For this clonotype: Its recognized antigen is unknown. Relative to the germline gene, one junction end is altered; a read error may explain this.

The method was RT-PCR. The data were produced on a NextSeq 550. In TCRdb, the public reads were trimmed at Q25 with fastp and aligned with MiXCR, with productive beta chains retained. Rows are combined by CDR3 protein, so each entry shows the most common genes and DNA. This sample lists fewer than 500,000 distinct CDR3 sequences; approximately 16% were detected once. Of the sample, 7.2% is held by the ten largest clones. This chain is built from TRBV7-9 and TRBJ2-3; the D gene identity is not certain. The clonotype originates from a human donor who was either an allogeneic HSCT recipient or a stem cell or donor lymphocyte infusion donor (not recorded which). It is not recorded whose cells these are; they may come from a transplant donor. Sequencing used blood, either unsorted or a sorted T cell fraction (not recorded which). The CDR3: CASSLDSESGTDMQYF. The bases read TGTGCCAGCAGCTTAGATTCTGAGAGTGGCACAGATATGCAGTATTTT.